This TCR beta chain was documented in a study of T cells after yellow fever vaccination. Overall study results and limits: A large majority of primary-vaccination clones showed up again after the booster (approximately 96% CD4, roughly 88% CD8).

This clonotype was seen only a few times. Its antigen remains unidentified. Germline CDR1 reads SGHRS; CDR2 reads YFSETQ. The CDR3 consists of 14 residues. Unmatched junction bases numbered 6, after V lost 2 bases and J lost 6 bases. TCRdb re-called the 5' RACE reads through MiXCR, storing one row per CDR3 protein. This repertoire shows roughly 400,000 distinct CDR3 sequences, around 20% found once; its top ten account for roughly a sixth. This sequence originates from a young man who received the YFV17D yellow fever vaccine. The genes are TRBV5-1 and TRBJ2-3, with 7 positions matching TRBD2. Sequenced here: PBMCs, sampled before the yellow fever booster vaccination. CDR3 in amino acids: CASSFELAADTQYF. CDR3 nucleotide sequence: TGCGCCAGCAGCTTTGAGCTAGCGGCCGATACGCAGTATTTT.